This T cell receptor beta chain was profiled in a study of CD8 T cells in ankylosing spondylitis. The study's findings and limits: Clones linked to disease were reported to show significant enrichment in matched ankylosing spondylitis synovial fluid.

About this clonotype itself: Its antigen is unidentified.

TCRdb fed the 5' RACE reads into MiXCR, producing one record per CDR3 protein. The sample has 250,000 to 300,000 distinct CDR3 sequences; roughly 20% are singletons. Sequencing input: blood, either unsorted or a sorted T cell fraction (not recorded which). The sequence came from a male donor with ankylosing spondylitis or in good health (not recorded which).

CDR3 coding DNA: TGTGCCAGCAGTTTGTATCGCAGTTCCAACACAGAAAAACTGTTTTTT. Protein product: CASSLYRSSNTEKLFF. J is TRBJ1-4 and V is TRBV27; D remains ambiguous. The CDR3 runs to 16 residues. Per the germline V gene, CDR1 is MNHEY and CDR2 is SMNVEV (reference sequence). V lost 3 bases, J lost 8 bases, and 19 bases lay in between.